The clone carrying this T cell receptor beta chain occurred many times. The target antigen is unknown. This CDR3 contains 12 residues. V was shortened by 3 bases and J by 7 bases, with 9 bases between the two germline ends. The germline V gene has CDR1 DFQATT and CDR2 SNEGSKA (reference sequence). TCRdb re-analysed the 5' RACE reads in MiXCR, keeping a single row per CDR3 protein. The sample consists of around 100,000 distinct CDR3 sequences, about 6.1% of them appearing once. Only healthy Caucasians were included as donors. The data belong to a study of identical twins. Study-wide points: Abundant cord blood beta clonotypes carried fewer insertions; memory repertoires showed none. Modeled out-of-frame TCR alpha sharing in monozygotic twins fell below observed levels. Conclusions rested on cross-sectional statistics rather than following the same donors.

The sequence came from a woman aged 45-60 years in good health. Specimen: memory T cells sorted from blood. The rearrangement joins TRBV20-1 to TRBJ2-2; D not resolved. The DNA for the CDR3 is TGCAGTGCTAGCTTTTCCAGCGGGGAGCTGTTTTTT. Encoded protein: CSASFSSGELFF.